This entry lists 20 T cell receptor beta chains sequenced from one sample in a study of blood T cells in healthy people across ages. Combining a sample-barcoded 5' primer with a J-beta primer mix, a second PCR ran for about 6 to 12 cycles. TCRdb processed the 5' RACE reads anew with MiXCR; each CDR3 protein has one entry. The sample has just over 1 million distinct CDR3 sequences; roughly 45% are singletons. Sequenced input: blood. These receptors came from a woman between 55 and 75 years old in good health.

This clonotype showed up many times. This chain links TRBV20-1 with TRBJ1-1; 7 positions match TRBD1. CDR1 DFQATT and CDR2 SNEGSKA come from the germline V gene (reference sequence). CDR3 length: 14 residues. V was clipped by 1 base and J by 6 bases; unmatched bases: 8. The CDR3 is CSARVTRQGSEAFF. CDR3 coding DNA: TGCAGTGCTAGAGTTACCAGACAGGGCTCTGAAGCTTTCTTT.

This clonotype has just a few counts. V gene TRBV10-3 combines with J gene TRBJ2-7, with 8 bases matching TRBD2. V lost 6 bases to trimming and J lost 6 bases; unmatched junction nucleotides: 22. The CDR3 runs 18 residues. Germline CDR1 is ENHRY and CDR2 is SYGVKD. The CDR3: CAIRGRPGGLDMELEQYF. CDR3 in DNA: TGTGCCATCAGGGGCCGGCCGGGGGGGCTGGACATGGAACTCGAGCAGTACTTC.

The genes are TRBV7-2 and TRBJ2-1; 7 bases align to TRBD2. With V trimmed by 5 bases and J by 8 bases, 18 bases remained unmatched. The CDR3 is 17 amino acids. CDR1 is SGHTA, CDR2 FQGNSA, per germline. The CDR3 DNA sequence: TGTGCCAGCAGCCGCGGGGGAGTAGGAGTGTTGATCGATGAGCAGTTCTTC. It translates to CASSRGGVGVLIDEQFF.

About this clonotype: At one end the junction does not follow the germline gene, possibly because of a read error. The chain uses TRBV5-1 and TRBJ1-1; D uncertain. There are 11 residues in the CDR3. Germline CDR1 SGHRS, CDR2 YFSETQ. Here the CDR3 reads CASSSNTEAFF. For the CDR3, the DNA is TGTGCCAGCAGCTCGAACACTGAAGCTTTCTTT.

The chain carries TRBV6-6 and TRBJ1-3; D unclear. The germline CDR1 and CDR2 sequences are MNHNY and SVGAGI (reference sequence). Deletions cut 4 bases from V and 0 bases from J, with 13 bases between. The CDR3 is 16 residues long. CDR3 sequence (DNA): TGTGCCAGCAGTTCCGCCGGGATATTCTCTGGAAACACCATATATTTT. This sequence encodes CASSSAGIFSGNTIYF.

The chain has TRBV11-2 and TRBJ2-1; no reliable D call. V was shortened by 4 bases and J by 7 bases, with 23 bases between the two germline ends. This CDR3 contains 17 residues. Germline CDR1 is SGHAT and CDR2 is FQNNGV. As DNA, the CDR3 is TGTGCCAGCAGCTCCCAAGGGTACGAAGGGTGGGAAAATGAGCAGTTCTTC. As protein: CASSSQGYEGWENEQFF. Variable domain in full (rest from reference TRBV11-2 and TRBJ2-1): EAGVAQSPRYKIIEKRQSVAFWCNPISGHATLYWYQQILGQGPKLLIQFQNNGVVDDSQLPKDRFSAERLKGVDSTLKIQPAKLEDSAVYLCASSSQGYEGWENEQFFGPGTRLTVL.

The rearrangement uses TRBV7-2 and TRBJ2-4, with 9 bases lining up with TRBD1. TRBJ2-7 matches the DNA end more closely, so the J call is doubtful. Looked up from germline, CDR1 is SGHTA and CDR2 is FQGNSA. This CDR3 spans 16 amino acids. The CDR3 here is CASSLGDRDLRVEQYF. DNA of the CDR3: TGTGCCAGCAGCTTAGGGGACAGGGACCTTAGGGTCGAGCAGTACTTC.

This clonotype was counted many times. CDR3 nucleotides: TGCAGTGCCAGGGACTCGAGCTCCTACGAGCAGTACTTC. Protein sequence: CSARDSSSYEQYF. This chain joins TRBV20-1 and TRBJ2-7; tentative D call: TRBD2 (6 bases). The germline V and J ends were trimmed by 6 bases and 0 bases, with 12 bases remaining between them. CDR3 length: 13 amino acids. In germline, CDR1 is DFQATT, CDR2 SNEGSKA (reference sequence).

The V and J genes are TRBV2 and TRBJ2-3; 8 nucleotides line up with TRBD2. CDR3 length: 15 amino acids. The J segment lost 3 bases and the V segment lost 3 bases, leaving 5 bases of the junction unmatched. Germline-derived CDR1 and CDR2 are SNHLY and FYNNEI. As DNA, the CDR3 is TGTGCCAGCAGTGACTCGGGAGGGTCGACAGATACGCAGTATTTT. This sequence encodes CASSDSGGSTDTQYF. Filled out from reference TRBV2 and TRBJ2-3, the complete variable domain reads EPEVTQTPSHQVTQMGQEVILRCVPISNHLYFYWYRQILGQKVEFLVSFYNNEISEKSEIFDDQFSVERPDGSNFTLKIRSTKLEDSAMYFCASSDSGGSTDTQYFGPGTRLTVL.

This clonotype was observed a handful of times. V usage is TRBV4-2 and J usage is TRBJ2-7, with 7 positions matching TRBD2. After removal of 0 bases from V and 2 bases from J, the junction contained 10 bases not matched to a gene. This CDR3 has 17 residues. Germline-derived CDR1 and CDR2 are LGHNA and YNFKEQ. CDR3 DNA sequence: TGTGCCAGCAGCCAAGAAATTGGGACTACCTTCGCCTACGAGCAGTACTTC. This translates into CASSQEIGTTFAYEQYF.

V usage is TRBV9 and J usage is TRBJ2-7; 9 bases match TRBD2. V gave up 4 bases and J gave up 4 bases; unmatched junction bases: 21. CDR3 length: 19 amino acids. The germline V gene has CDR1 SGDLS and CDR2 YYNGEE. The CDR3 nucleotides are TGTGCCAGCAGCCCTACCTTTGGACTAGCGAGAGGCCATATATACGAGCAGTACTTC. This encodes CASSPTFGLARGHIYEQYF. The full variable domain, in which reference TRBV9 and TRBJ2-7 provide the parts outside the CDR3, is DSGVTQTPKHLITATGQRVTLRCSPRSGDLSVYWYQQSLDQGLQFLIQYYNGEERAKGNILERFSAQQFPDLHSELNLSSLELGDSALYFCASSPTFGLARGHIYEQYFGPGTRLTVT.

This clonotype appeared a few times. This chain connects TRBV4-1 to TRBJ2-4; D uncertain. V dropped 3 bases and J dropped 13 bases, with 13 bases sitting between them. Per germline, CDR1 MGHRA and CDR2 YSYEKL. This CDR3 is built from 12 residues. CDR3 in amino acids: CASSQPLGFQYF. In DNA, the CDR3 is TGCGCCAGCAGCCAGCCTTTAGGATTCCAGTACTTC.

A single count supports this clonotype. The chain combines TRBV18 with TRBJ2-7, with D possibly TRBD1 on 5 matching bases. Germline V gene data show CDR1 as KGHSH and CDR2 as LQKENI. Trimming shortened V by 1 base and J by 4 bases, and 20 bases separated the two germline ends. This CDR3 is 17 amino acids long. The CDR3 spells CASSPLPRAGLGYEQYF. CDR3 sequence (DNA): TGTGCCAGCTCACCACTTCCCCGAGCAGGGTTAGGGTACGAGCAGTACTTC.

V and J are TRBV12-3 or TRBV12-4 and TRBJ2-7; TRBD2 matches at 12 bases. Trimming removed 3 bases from V and 7 bases from J; junction bases left unmatched: 7. The CDR3 is 15 amino acids. CDR3 in amino acids: CASSFRTSGNGEQYF. As DNA, the CDR3 is TGTGCCAGCAGTTTCCGGACTAGCGGGAATGGTGAGCAGTACTTC.

This clonotype was picked up a small number of times. The V call is TRBV3-1, the J call TRBJ2-7; D unclear. Gene TRBJ2-5 matches the end of the DNA better, so the J call may be wrong. Germline V gene lookup returns CDR1 LGHDT and CDR2 YNNKEL (reference sequence). This CDR3 is 14 amino acids long. The CDR3 coding sequence is TGTGCCAGCAGCCAAGGGCCCGGGTTAGAGACCCAGTACTTC. Its translation is CASSQGPGLETQYF.

This clonotype was observed at least ten times. The chain joins TRBV6-6 to TRBJ2-3, with a possible D match to TRBD1 (6 bases). Germline V gene lookup returns CDR1 MNHNY and CDR2 SVGAGI (reference sequence). The CDR3 has 12 amino acids. Trimming took 6 bases from V and 6 from J, leaving 10 bases between them. The CDR3 is CASSTDRDTQYF. The CDR3 DNA sequence: TGTGCCAGCAGCACCGACAGGGATACGCAGTATTTT.

The chain has TRBV9 and TRBJ2-1; 10 bases agree with TRBD2. Germline trimming cut 3 bases from V and 3 bases from J; bases unmatched to any gene: 15. Germline V gene data show CDR1 as SGDLS and CDR2 as YYNGEE. The CDR3 loop spans 19 amino acids. CDR3 DNA sequence: TGTGCCAGCAGCGCACCCGGGACTAGCGAGTGGTATCTCTACAATGAGCAGTTCTTC. Residues: CASSAPGTSEWYLYNEQFF.

This clonotype was counted only a few times. The V and J genes are TRBV6-1 and TRBJ2-5; weak D call: TRBD1 (5 bases). The germline V and J ends were trimmed by 6 bases and 1 base, with 9 bases remaining between them. This CDR3 has 13 residues. Per germline, CDR1 MNHNS and CDR2 SASEGT. CDR3 in DNA: TGTGCCAGCAGGGGGCTCGGCCAAGAGACCCAGTACTTC. It translates to CASRGLGQETQYF.

The rearrangement joins TRBV6-6 to TRBJ2-3; a weak D match, TRBD2 (7 bases). The germline CDR1 and CDR2 sequences are MNHNY and SVGAGI (reference sequence). V lost 7 bases, J lost 4 bases, and 9 bases lay in between. This CDR3 spans 12 amino acids. Here the CDR3 DNA reads TGTGCCAGCACGGGGGGCGCAGATACGCAGTATTTT. Translated: CASTGGADTQYF.

The chain recombines TRBV5-1 with TRBJ2-1, with 15 bases aligning to TRBD2. The V gene's germline CDR1 is SGHRS and CDR2 YFSETQ. V was pared by 0 bases and J by 5 bases, with 3 bases of the junction left unmatched. The CDR3 loop spans 17 amino acids. This CDR3 is CASSLGTSGRAHNEQFF. The CDR3 nucleotides are TGCGCCAGCAGCTTGGGGACTAGCGGGAGGGCTCACAATGAGCAGTTCTTC.